This T cell receptor (beta chain) originates from a study of cytomegalovirus exposure and HLA in healthy donors. Study context: There were 90 million to 140 million unique TCR beta sequences, drawn from about 200 million T cells, in an earlier analysis. Some 85 million unique TCRs, all from HLA-typed donors, were included in an early release of the data.

Amplification used 60 Vbeta primers and 13 Jbeta primers. Profiled with immunoSEQ multiplex PCR; TCRdb holds only in-frame clones, not every one. Of about 140,000 clones listed, approximately 77% are singletons. Germline V CDR1 and CDR2: SGHRS, YFSETQ. Between the trimmed V and J ends, which lost 3 bases and 3 bases, there was a span of 12 bases. The CDR3 covers 14 residues. This sequence originates from a woman aged 45 to 65 in good health and CMV-seronegative. The sequencing input was PBMCs. The rearrangement joins TRBV5-1 to TRBJ1-2; D remains ambiguous. CDR3 nucleotides: TGCGCCAGCAGCTCGTCCACAGCCGACTATGGCTACACCTTC. This codes for CASSSSTADYGYTF.